The 13 T cell receptor beta chains listed next were all sequenced from one sample in a study of blood T cells in healthy people across ages. The second PCR ran about 6 to 12 cycles with a sample-barcoded 5' primer and J-beta primers. TCRdb recomputed calls from the 5' RACE reads with MiXCR, one row per CDR3 protein. The repertoire holds some 1.5 million distinct CDR3 sequences, with roughly 28% as singletons. Sequencing was done on a sample of blood. These receptors were obtained from a woman under 40 in good health.

This clonotype was counted ten times or more. This chain joins TRBV12-3 or TRBV12-4 and TRBJ2-7, with a tentative D call TRBD1 (6 bases). Trimming stripped 6 bases from V and 3 bases from J, with 12 bases between. This CDR3 is built from 13 residues. The CDR3 nucleotides read TGTGCCAGCAGGCGAGGACAGATCTACGAGCAGTACTTC. The encoded protein is CASRRGQIYEQYF.

The chain couples TRBV28 to TRBJ2-5, with a tentative D call TRBD1 (6 bases). Germline-derived CDR1 and CDR2 are MDHEN and SYDVKM. CDR3 length equals 14 residues. Trimming pared 4 bases from V and 5 bases from J, leaving 14 bases between. CDR3 coding DNA: TGTGCCAGCAGTTGGCAGGGGTTCGTGGAGACCCAGTACTTC. Protein: CASSWQGFVETQYF.

This clonotype has ten or more counts. V is TRBV12-3 or TRBV12-4 and J is TRBJ2-3; 12 bases line up with TRBD2. The CDR3 sequence is 15 residues long. The J segment lost 6 bases and the V segment lost 5 bases, leaving 6 bases of the junction unmatched. For the CDR3, the DNA is TGTGCCAGCAGTCTACCTGGACTAGCGGGGGATACGCAGTATTTT. Translating it yields CASSLPGLAGDTQYF.

Regarding this clonotype: A much larger clone is a single base away; this may be a read error. The chain carries TRBV20-1 and TRBJ2-4, with D hard to call. Trimming left V 0 bases short and J 13 bases short, with 19 bases between. Germline CDR1 is DFQATT and CDR2 is SNEGSKA (reference sequence). The CDR3 extends over 14 amino acids. This CDR3 reads CSAREESRTYGQYF. The CDR3, as DNA: TGCAGTGCTAGAGAAGAATCACGGACCTACGGGCAGTACTTC.

This rearrangement joins TRBV11-2 to TRBJ2-4; 9 positions agree with TRBD2. J lost 1 base, V lost 5 bases, and 9 bases had no gene match. The CDR3 sequence is 17 residues long. Germline lookup yields CDR1 SGHAT and CDR2 FQNNGV. The CDR3 sequence is CASSAPGTSRAKNIQYF. The DNA for the CDR3 is TGTGCCAGCAGCGCTCCCGGGACTAGCAGGGCCAAAAACATTCAGTACTTC.

The chain has TRBV5-1 and TRBJ2-3; D is ambiguous. Trimming shortened V by 0 bases and J by 6 bases, and 8 bases separated the two germline ends. Germline-derived CDR1 and CDR2 are SGHRS and YFSETQ. The CDR3 sequence is 13 residues long. This CDR3 reads CASSLEAVDTQYF. CDR3 DNA: TGCGCCAGCAGCTTGGAGGCGGTGGATACGCAGTATTTT.

This clonotype turned up a few times. The chain joins TRBV27 to TRBJ2-1; 9 bases are a match to TRBD2. V trimming: 5 bases; J trimming: 5 bases; junction bases outside the gene matches: 4. The CDR3 sequence is 14 residues long. From germline, CDR1 is MNHEY and CDR2 SMNVEV (reference sequence). The CDR3 here is CASSPIAGDNEQFF. CDR3 in DNA: TGTGCCAGCAGTCCTATAGCGGGGGACAATGAGCAGTTCTTC.

This clonotype has at least ten counts. The chain links TRBV9 to TRBJ1-2; 9 nucleotides match TRBD1. After removal of 6 bases from V and 4 bases from J, the junction contained 7 bases not matched to a gene. Germline CDR1 and CDR2: SGDLS and YYNGEE. The CDR3 runs 14 residues. Here the CDR3 reads CASTPGQGLYGYTF. The CDR3, as DNA: TGTGCCAGCACCCCGGGACAGGGTCTCTATGGCTACACCTTC.

This sequence joins TRBV7-9 and TRBJ1-2, with D possibly TRBD1 on 6 matching bases. The CDR3 is 14 residues long. The germline V and J ends were trimmed by 1 base and 3 bases, with 9 bases remaining between them. In germline, CDR1 is SEHNR, CDR2 FQNEAQ (reference sequence). CDR3 residues: CASSLERTDYGYTF. As DNA, the CDR3 is TGTGCCAGCAGCTTAGAACGGACAGACTATGGCTACACCTTC.

This clonotype appeared a few times. The V and J genes are TRBV30 and TRBJ2-1; 11 nucleotides line up with TRBD1. The CDR3 loop spans 15 amino acids. CDR1 GTSNPN and CDR2 SVGIG come from the germline V gene (reference sequence). Trimming at V came to 4 bases and at J to 3 bases, leaving 5 bases not matched to a gene. Written as DNA, the CDR3 is TGTGCCTGGAAGGGACAGGGGGGCAACTACAATGAGCAGTTCTTC. Protein product: CAWKGQGGNYNEQFF.

CDR3 sequence (DNA): TGTGCCACCAGGAAAGACAGGGGCAAATACAATGAGCAGTTCTTC. Residues: CATRKDRGKYNEQFF. The V call is TRBV15, the J call TRBJ2-1; the match to TRBD1 covers 8 bases. The CDR3 has 15 amino acids. From germline, CDR1 is LNHNV and CDR2 YYDKDF (reference sequence). After removal of 6 bases from V and 4 bases from J, the junction contained 8 bases not matched to a gene. Filled out from reference TRBV15 and TRBJ2-1, the complete variable domain reads DAMVIQNPRYQVTQFGKPVTLSCSQTLNHNVMYWYQQKSSQAPKLLFHYYDKDFNNEADTPDNFQSRRPNTSFCFLDIRSPGLGDTAMYLCATRKDRGKYNEQFFGPGTRLTVL.

This clonotype was seen more than once but under ten times. The rearrangement joins TRBV7-9 to TRBJ2-3; D gene unclear. The V and J ends lost 6 bases and 8 bases respectively, with 18 bases between them. CDR3 length: 14 amino acids. The germline V gene has CDR1 SEHNR and CDR2 FQNEAQ (reference sequence). Here the CDR3 reads CASSSHLNSGTQYF. The CDR3 DNA reads as TGTGCCAGCAGTTCCCATCTCAACTCGGGTACGCAGTATTTT.

This rearrangement joins TRBV20-1 to TRBJ2-3; either TRBD1 or TRBD2 may supply D (5 bases each). With 3 bases removed from V and 3 bases from J, the gap between germline ends came to 16 bases. The V gene's germline CDR1 is DFQATT and CDR2 SNEGSKA (reference sequence). The CDR3 sequence is 15 residues long. DNA for the CDR3: TGCAGTGCTAGGGTGCTAAGAGGGGTAACAGATACGCAGTATTTT. It translates to CSARVLRGVTDTQYF.